This TCR beta chain was captured in a study of preoperative IRX-2 immunotherapy in early breast cancer. Treatment described: preoperative locoregional IRX-2 cytokine immunotherapy. Patients received preoperative, locoregional IRX-2 cytokine immunotherapy in a phase Ib study. V was pared by 4 bases and J by 5 bases, with 5 bases between. The germline gives CDR1 MDHEN, CDR2 SYDVKM. This CDR3 has 12 residues. TCRdb's table, derived via immunoSEQ multiplex PCR, lists solely in-frame clones and lacks some. The top ten clones hold 0.95% to 1.5% of a sample with more than 35,000 clones, around 77% of them seen once.

This sequence joins TRBV28 and TRBJ2-2; D remains unclear. The specimen was tumor tissue, collected after IRX-2 immunotherapy. The sequence was collected from a human donor with breast cancer. Here the CDR3 reads CASSSATGELFF. The CDR3 DNA follows: TGTGCCAGCAGTTCCGCGACCGGGGAGCTGTTTTTT.